This paragraph reports one T cell receptor beta chain. The source of the sample is a study of cytomegalovirus exposure and HLA in healthy donors. Assay: immunoSEQ multiplex PCR; the TCRdb copy retains only in-frame clones and omits some. The sample includes 130,000 or so clones, approximately 92% of them seen just once. The V gene lost 6 bases and the J gene lost 3 bases, with 15 bases spanning the gap. CDR1 LNHDA and CDR2 SQIVND come from the germline V gene (reference sequence). The CDR3 covers 14 residues. The source is a woman aged 18-29 years in good health and CMV-seropositive. Input material: PBMCs. J is TRBJ2-7 and V is TRBV19, with D perhaps matching TRBD1 (5 bases). The CDR3 bases are TGTGCCAGTAGCCTTACGGCCGACAGCTACGAGCAGTACTTC. This translates into CASSLTADSYEQYF.